This T cell receptor beta chain originates from a study of shared clonotypes between healthy human individuals (dated by TCRdb to about 2020). About the full investigation: A few men and two women, aged 18 to 49 years, made up the cohort. For each donor, three plates each were used for CD4 naive and CD4 memory, two plates were used for CD8 naive, and one plate was used for CD8 memory. The study deeply sequenced blood TCR repertoires of five healthy adults to estimate repertoire size and the extent of clonotype sharing between individuals. To increase sequencing depth and limit assay-specific biases, different laboratories used diverse techniques to prepare libraries and sequence TCR repertoires. Per donor, leukapheresis produced somewhere between about 0.9 and 9.5 billion PBMCs. Findings and caveats that apply to the study as a whole: Because the study included a small number of donors, the genetic and exposure-history diversity represented was limited. Pairwise subsampling led to the expectation that sequencing depth would affect the degree of clonotype sharing among donors. Larger estimated clonotype richness was generally found for naive subsets than for memory subsets. Rarefaction of sorted-subset datasets indicated incomplete sequencing despite the large sequencing depth. Sampling was restricted to blood, and TCR repertoires in tissue are likely to differ from TCR repertoires in blood. Higher generation probabilities were observed for clonotypes shared by all four sorted-subset donors than for non-shared clonotypes. About 5% of naive CD4, 3.5% of naive CD8, approximately 2% of memory CD4, and 0.4% of memory CD8 clonotypes were shared across a few donors.

Using the deep immunoSEQ assay, TCR CDR3 regions were amplified from genomic DNA by multiplex PCR. For each cell subset, the extracted genomic DNA was distributed evenly across all wells of several immunoSEQ 96-well plates, and each plate served as one replicate. Each replicate PCR for sorted subsets received around 200 ng genomic DNA, equal to tens of thousands of T cell genomes. The purified libraries were quantified using a Qubit 3.0 fluorometer, sized with a Bioanalyzer 2100, and then quantified again using the KAPA Library Quantification kit. Each immunoSEQ 96-well plate was sequenced on its own single-read 150-cycle Illumina NextSeq 550 flow cell. In the authors' own workflow: The immunoSEQ output contained only junctional sequences without quality scores, so filtering could not match that applied to full-length reads. To assign V/J genes and CDR3, sequences were annotated using PyIR, a Python wrapper for IgBLAST v1.9, with IMGT germline references. Reads were filtered out if the reads had weak V/J assignments (E-value above 1e-6), no CDR3, stop codons, out-of-frame junctions, or ambiguous translated residues. V3J clonotypes were defined by identical inferred V gene, J gene, and CDR3 amino acid sequence. The percentage overlap between two repertoires was calculated by dividing the number of shared unique clonotypes by the size of the smaller repertoire. Repertoire richness was assessed with RTK rarefaction, the Chao1 estimator, and Recon v2.1 estimates of unobserved clonotypes. Generation probabilities were computed with OLGA for all TCRbeta clonotypes obtained by the gDNA method from several donors. Here the immuneACCESS table is served through TCRdb, limited to in-frame sequences with V and J called. Missing clones are a known gap in these copies; in checked studies unresolved V genes cover under half, and the rest lacks a known reason. For V, J and clone size, that table is used; D and trimming come from the DNA. Across this sample there are over a million clones, with roughly 96% seen only once. The ten top clones hold 1% to 1.5% of the sample.

V is reduced by 4 bases and J by 6 bases, leaving a spacing of 18 bases between them. The CDR3 contains 16 residues, cysteine and phenylalanine counted. Kept here is only the CDR3 DNA, which spans 48 bases and is read in frame from base 1. From a lookup of the germline V gene (reference sequence), CDR1 and CDR2 are LNHDA and SQIVND. This clone was recorded once. The specificity of this receptor is unknown. No clone much larger than this one lies a single base away; base qualities are absent. The donors were healthy, HIV-negative adults who had no recently reported acute infections or vaccinations. Only Caucasian adults living in Nashville, Tennessee, USA were represented among the donors. CD4+ T cells were enriched by magnetic negative selection, after which naive cells were positively selected on CD45RA and the negative fraction was taken as the memory subset. Blood was collected by leukapheresis, and PBMCs were isolated by Ficoll-Histopaque density gradient centrifugation and then cryopreserved in liquid nitrogen vapor phase. Analytical flow cytometry was used to check the purity and quantity of each magnetically sorted T cell population. Genomic DNA was isolated from each sorted fraction and quantified by UV absorbance on a Nanodrop 2000c.

Recombination joined TRBV19 with TRBJ1-4, with no confidently assigned D gene. The receptor comes from a man younger than 45 in good health. The sequenced material came from naive CD4+ T cells sorted from blood. The cell subset or site label on this specimen signifies: CD45RA+ positively selected. The encoded CDR3 is CASSTSGKAGYEKLFF. The DNA sequence is given as TGTGCCAGTAGTACCTCCGGGAAGGCTGGCTATGAAAAACTGTTTTTT.